The 31 T cell receptor beta chains below all came from one sample that was sequenced in a study of cytomegalovirus exposure and HLA in healthy donors. 60 Vbeta and 13 Jbeta primers were used in PCR. Libraries were prepared by immunoSEQ multiplex PCR; TCRdb keeps only in-frame clonotypes and omits some of them. The sample contains some 130,000 clones, just over 70% of which appear only once. The specimen was PBMCs. These receptors came from a woman aged 55-69 years in good health and CMV-seropositive.

V is TRBV19 and J is TRBJ2-7; maybe TRBD1 (6 bases). V was clipped by 6 bases and J by 0 bases, with 15 bases between them. The CDR3 consists of 15 residues. CDR1 is LNHDA, CDR2 SQIVND, per germline (reference sequence). CDR3 coding DNA: TGTGCCAGTAGGCCGGGACAAGGTTCCTCCTACGAGCAGTACTTC. Protein product: CASRPGQGSSYEQYF.

The rearrangement links TRBV10-2 to TRBJ2-1; D perhaps matches TRBD2 (5 bases). V lost 6 bases to trimming and J lost 9 bases, with 9 bases between them. The CDR3 is made up of 11 amino acids. Looked up from germline, CDR1 is WSHSY and CDR2 is SAAADI. CDR3 region: CASSGGSEQFF. The CDR3, as DNA: TGCGCCAGCAGCGGAGGAAGTGAGCAGTTCTTC.

The rearrangement joins TRBV25-1 to TRBJ1-2; a weak D match, TRBD1 (6 bases). Trimming shortened V by 4 bases and J by 8 bases, and 17 bases separated the two germline ends. CDR1 is MGHDK, CDR2 SYGVNS, per germline. The CDR3 is made up of 14 amino acids. The CDR3 is CASSGDTFVLGYTF. CDR3 nucleotides: TGTGCCAGCAGTGGGGACACCTTCGTATTGGGCTACACCTTC.

The chain is built from TRBV9 and TRBJ2-2, with TRBD2 matching over 14 bases. CDR3 length equals 15 residues. Germline V gene data show CDR1 as SGDLS and CDR2 as YYNGEE. Trimming cost V 4 bases and J 6 bases; bases outside gene matches: 2. As DNA, the CDR3 is TGTGCCAGCAGCCAGACTAGCGGGGGGGCCGGGGAGCTGTTTTTT. Its translation: CASSQTSGGAGELFF.

The chain has TRBV7-9 and TRBJ2-3; 7 nucleotides match TRBD1. J lost 0 bases, V lost 5 bases, and 11 bases had no gene match. Per germline, CDR1 SEHNR and CDR2 FQNEAQ (reference sequence). The CDR3 loop spans 17 amino acids. CDR3 nucleotide sequence: TGTGCCAGCAGCCCGACGACAGGGCCAGCTAGCACAGATACGCAGTATTTT. As protein: CASSPTTGPASTDTQYF.

This chain links TRBV10-3 with TRBJ1-2; D is unclear. The CDR3 covers 13 residues. Between the trimmed V and J ends, which lost 3 bases and 7 bases, there was a span of 12 bases. The germline CDR1 and CDR2 sequences are ENHRY and SYGVKD. The CDR3 DNA sequence: TGTGCCATCAGTGACCGGCCAGGCCGTGGCTACACCTTC. This encodes CAISDRPGRGYTF.

For the CDR3, the DNA is TGTGCCAGCAGCCCAGTTGCGGGAGGGAAGCAAGCTTTCTTT. Residues: CASSPVAGGKQAFF. The V call is TRBV11-2, the J call TRBJ1-1; D is ambiguous. Germline CDR1 is SGHAT and CDR2 is FQNNGV. This CDR3 spans 14 amino acids. The V and J ends lost 5 bases and 9 bases respectively, with 19 bases between them. The full variable domain, completed using reference TRBV11-2 and TRBJ1-1, is EAGVAQSPRYKIIEKRQSVAFWCNPISGHATLYWYQQILGQGPKLLIQFQNNGVVDDSQLPKDRFSAERLKGVDSTLKIQPAKLEDSAVYLCASSPVAGGKQAFFGQGTRLTVV.

The V and J genes are TRBV6-5 and TRBJ1-4, with unresolved D. The CDR3 covers 13 residues. The germline V and J ends were trimmed by 6 bases and 4 bases, with 9 bases remaining between them. The V gene's germline CDR1 is MNHEY and CDR2 SVGAGI. CDR3 residues: CASRSVLNEKLFF. Written as DNA, the CDR3 is TGTGCCAGCAGGAGCGTACTTAATGAAAAACTGTTTTTT.

The rearrangement links TRBV12-5 to TRBJ1-4, with D possibly being TRBD1 (6 bases). CDR3 length: 15 residues. Trimming stripped 5 bases from V and 3 bases from J, with 13 bases between. Germline loops: CDR1 LGHNT, CDR2 FRNRAP. The CDR3 DNA reads as TGTGCTAGTGGTACCCAGGGGACATCTAATGAAAAACTGTTTTTT. It encodes CASGTQGTSNEKLFF.

The chain is built from TRBV10-1 and TRBJ2-1; the D gene is possibly TRBD2 (7 bases). The germline CDR1 and CDR2 sequences are WNHNN and SYGVQD (reference sequence). This CDR3 contains 15 residues. Trimming cost V 10 bases and J 3 bases, with 19 bases left between them. CDR3 nucleotides: TGCGCCACCATAGAGGGGGGGGCCAACTACAATGAGCAGTTCTTC. Translation: CATIEGGANYNEQFF.

This clone was seen a single time. The chain joins TRBV27 to TRBJ2-7; D might be TRBD2 (6 bases). Trimming removed 5 bases from V and 5 bases from J, with 16 bases in between. There are 14 residues in the CDR3. CDR1 is MNHEY and CDR2 is SMNVEV in the germline V gene (reference sequence). CDR3 coding DNA: TGTGCCAGCAGTCCACGTCGGGGGAGTCACGAGCAGTACTTC. Amino acid sequence: CASSPRRGSHEQYF.

This CDR3 is CASSLRLDRPNNEQFF. DNA of the CDR3: TGTGCCAGCAGCTTAAGATTGGACAGACCGAATAATGAGCAGTTCTTC. The chain recombines TRBV11-1 with TRBJ2-1; possible D gene TRBD1, 6 bases. CDR1 and CDR2 from the germline V gene are SGHAT and FQDESV (reference sequence). The CDR3 covers 16 residues. The germline V and J ends were trimmed by 2 bases and 7 bases, with 18 bases remaining between them. The full variable domain, with the rest looked up from reference TRBV11-1 and TRBJ2-1, is EAEVAQSPRYKITEKSQAVAFWCDPISGHATLYWYRQILGQGPELLVQFQDESVVDDSQLPKDRFSAERLKGVDSTLKIQPAELGDSAMYLCASSLRLDRPNNEQFFGPGTRLTVL.

On this clone: Other DNA sequences within the sample encode an identical CDR3. The V and J genes are TRBV9 and TRBJ1-5; D is undetermined. The germline V gene has CDR1 SGDLS and CDR2 YYNGEE. V lost 4 bases, J lost 4 bases, and 12 bases lay in between. This CDR3 has 14 residues. CDR3 region: CASSPREVNQPQHF. CDR3 nucleotides: TGTGCCAGCAGCCCCCGAGAGGTTAATCAGCCCCAGCATTTT.

The table lists this clone with a few counts. The V gene is TRBV6-6, the J gene TRBJ1-5; D unclear. This CDR3 is 13 amino acids long. In germline, CDR1 is MNHNY, CDR2 SVGAGI (reference sequence). The V and J ends lost 7 bases and 2 bases respectively, with 9 bases between them. The CDR3 here is CASISAGNQPQHF. The CDR3, as DNA: TGTGCCAGCATCAGTGCTGGCAATCAGCCCCAGCATTTT.

V usage is TRBV29-1 and J usage is TRBJ2-5; the D is unclear. Germline V lookup: CDR1 SQVTM, CDR2 ANQGSEA. V was cut by 6 bases and J by 3 bases, with 11 bases left in between. CDR3 size: 12 residues. The CDR3 DNA reads as TGCAGCGTAGCCACCCTTAAAGAGACCCAGTACTTC. Protein product: CSVATLKETQYF.

The gene calls are TRBV27 and TRBJ2-1; no firm D call. The germline CDR1 and CDR2 sequences are MNHEY and SMNVEV (reference sequence). The germline V and J ends were trimmed by 3 bases and 3 bases, with 6 bases remaining between them. The CDR3 covers 13 residues. CDR3 nucleotides: TGTGCCAGCAGTTTTGGAGACTACAATGAGCAGTTCTTC. It specifies CASSFGDYNEQFF.

This chain links TRBV19 with TRBJ2-3; 7 nucleotides match TRBD2. Trimming removed 3 bases from V and 2 bases from J; junction bases left unmatched: 5. This CDR3 is built from 15 residues. Germline lookup yields CDR1 LNHDA and CDR2 SQIVND (reference sequence). This chain's CDR3 is CASSIWGGLTDTQYF. As DNA, the CDR3 is TGTGCCAGTAGTATTTGGGGGGGTCTCACAGATACGCAGTATTTT.

This chain connects TRBV18 to TRBJ2-2; 7 bases line up with TRBD2. CDR3 size: 14 residues. In germline, CDR1 is KGHSH, CDR2 LQKENI. V dropped 3 bases and J dropped 5; count of bases not matched to a gene: 3. The CDR3 sequence: CASSPDSGTGELFF. CDR3 bases: TGTGCCAGCTCACCTGATAGCGGGACCGGGGAGCTGTTTTTT.

The chain is built from TRBV27 and TRBJ2-7; a weak D match, TRBD1 (6 bases). The germline gives CDR1 MNHEY, CDR2 SMNVEV (reference sequence). The germline V and J ends were trimmed by 10 bases and 0 bases, with 19 bases remaining between them. The CDR3 loop spans 15 amino acids. The CDR3 coding sequence is TGTGCCATCCCTCTAATTGGGGGCCTCTCCTACGAGCAGTACTTC. It is translated as CAIPLIGGLSYEQYF.

In its sample, this clone was seen once. J is TRBJ2-7 and V is TRBV29-1; a possible D gene is TRBD1 (6 bases). The germline V and J ends were trimmed by 3 bases and 3 bases, with 9 bases remaining between them. Germline CDR1 reads SQVTM; CDR2 reads ANQGSEA. The CDR3 sequence is 12 residues long. The CDR3 DNA is TGCAGCGTTGAGGACAGAGTCTACGAGCAGTACTTC. It codes for CSVEDRVYEQYF.

The CDR3 DNA sequence: TGTGCCAGCAGCCAAGATTGGCTAGCGGCCAGCTCCTACAATGAGCAGTTCTTC. Its translation is CASSQDWLAASSYNEQFF. This chain connects TRBV4-2 to TRBJ2-1, with 7 bases lining up with TRBD2. Germline V gene lookup returns CDR1 LGHNA and CDR2 YNFKEQ. Losses at the gene ends were 0 bases for V and 0 bases for J; bases not matched to a gene: 8. The CDR3 loop spans 18 amino acids.

V gene TRBV2 combines with J gene TRBJ1-2; 10 nucleotides match TRBD1. Germline V lookup: CDR1 SNHLY, CDR2 FYNNEI. Trimming cost V 6 bases and J 7 bases; bases outside gene matches: 11. The CDR3 covers 15 residues. This chain's CDR3 is CASSLTLTGGSGYTF. The CDR3 bases are TGTGCCAGCAGCCTCACATTGACAGGGGGCTCTGGCTACACCTTC.

The chain carries TRBV7-9 and TRBJ1-3; D is perhaps TRBD1 (5 bases). Germline V gene lookup returns CDR1 SEHNR and CDR2 FQNEAQ (reference sequence). V dropped 3 bases and J dropped 0 bases, with 12 bases sitting between them. This CDR3 is built from 16 residues. For the CDR3, the DNA is TGTGCCAGCAGCTTCTCTCAGGGATTCTCTGGAAACACCATATATTTT. This encodes CASSFSQGFSGNTIYF.

This clone was counted between two and nine times. The chain uses TRBV9 and TRBJ1-1; 8 bases align to TRBD1. Trimming removed 3 bases from V and 6 bases from J; junction bases left unmatched: 7. CDR1 is SGDLS and CDR2 is YYNGEE in the germline V gene. This CDR3 comprises 14 residues. CDR3 residues: CASSAAETGAEAFF. The CDR3 DNA is TGTGCCAGCAGCGCCGCTGAGACAGGGGCTGAAGCTTTCTTT.

The chain recombines TRBV5-1 with TRBJ2-6; 9 bases map to TRBD1. With 3 bases clipped from V and 1 base from J, the junction kept 5 bases outside the gene matches. Per germline, CDR1 SGHRS and CDR2 YFSETQ. The CDR3 covers 17 residues. CDR3 bases: TGCGCCAGCAGCTCCGGGACAGGGCGTTCTGGGGCCAACGTCCTGACTTTC. Encoded protein: CASSSGTGRSGANVLTF.

CDR3 region: CASSLPQGVENGYTF. The CDR3, as DNA: TGTGCCAGCAGCTTGCCCCAGGGGGTAGAGAATGGCTACACCTTC. The rearrangement uses TRBV5-4 and TRBJ1-2, with 7 bases lining up with TRBD1. CDR1 is SGHNT and CDR2 is YYREEE in the germline V gene (reference sequence). J gave up 6 bases and V 1 base, and 9 bases lay outside the gene matches. The length of the CDR3 is 15 residues.

The V call is TRBV27, the J call TRBJ1-4; 7 bases fit TRBD1. J lost 5 bases, V lost 4 bases, and 7 bases had no gene match. Germline CDR1 is MNHEY and CDR2 is SMNVEV (reference sequence). The CDR3 spans 15 residues. In DNA form, the CDR3 reads TGTGCCAGCAGTTCCCCGGGACAGCACAATGAAAAACTGTTTTTT. This gives the protein CASSSPGQHNEKLFF.

The chain carries TRBV11-2 and TRBJ2-7; D is unresolved. This CDR3 is built from 11 residues. Between the trimmed V and J ends, which lost 5 bases and 3 bases, there was a span of 5 bases. Germline V gives CDR1 SGHAT, CDR2 FQNNGV. The CDR3 DNA follows: TGTGCCAGCAGCCAGAACTACGAGCAGTACTTC. Its translation: CASSQNYEQYF.

This chain uses TRBV7-3 with TRBJ2-2; TRBD1 might be the D (7 bases). The CDR3 is 17 residues long. Germline CDR1 SGHTA, CDR2 FQGTGA. V was clipped by 5 bases and J by 6 bases, with 22 bases between them. In nucleotides, the CDR3 is TGTGCCAGCAGCCCCCATATGGAGGGGGCGAGGGCCGGGGAGCTGTTTTTT. Protein product: CASSPHMEGARAGELFF. Variable domain in full (rest from reference TRBV7-3 and TRBJ2-2): GAGVSQTPSNKVTEKGKYVELRCDPISGHTALYWYRQSLGQGPEFLIYFQGTGAADDSGLPNDRFFAVRPEGSVSTLKIQRTERGDSAVYLCASSPHMEGARAGELFFGEGSRLTVL.

The chain employs TRBV21-1 and TRBJ2-7; TRBD1 was called by the table and not checked on the DNA. TRBV21-1 is given as a pseudogene. The CDR3 covers 16 residues. This chain's CDR3 is CASIPMGNRGSYEQYF. CDR3 in DNA: TGTGCCAGCATCCCGATGGGGAACAGGGGCTCCTACGAGCAGTACTTC.

The V and J genes are TRBV5-6 and TRBJ1-4, with D hard to call. Trimming removed 4 bases from V and 8 bases from J, with 18 bases in between. The CDR3 contains 15 residues. Per germline, CDR1 SGHDT and CDR2 YYEEEE. CDR3: CASSLPTGLEEKLFF. DNA for the CDR3: TGTGCCAGCAGCCTGCCGACGGGGTTGGAGGAAAAACTGTTTTTT.